The source of this TCR beta chain is a study of T-cell memory formation after mild COVID-19. A single record per CDR3 protein comes from TCRdb applying MiXCR to the 5' RACE reads. This sample has almost 550,000 distinct CDR3 sequences, with about a fifth found just once. Ten or more counts support this clonotype. The TCR sequence derives from an adult woman who had mild COVID-19 (a few samples of this study predate the infection). Cell type and time point are not known. Sequences were obtained from PBMCs or a T cell subset sorted from them (not recorded which).

The CDR3 protein is CSVGGGAGEQFF. The CDR3 bases are TGCAGTGTCGGCGGGGGGGCCGGTGAGCAGTTCTTC. The gene calls are TRBV20-1 and TRBJ2-1; TRBD2 agrees at 9 bases. The CDR3 extends over 12 amino acids. The V and J ends lost 7 bases and 9 bases, in that order; junction bases with no gene match: 7. Germline V gene sequence: CDR1 DFQATT, CDR2 SNEGSKA (reference sequence).